Sequencing of this TCR beta chain was carried out in a study of vaccination effects on CD4 cells after COVID-19. About the study: It was a median of 72 days after the second dose that post-vaccine samples were obtained. Study-level results: Late in the post-vaccination period, infection-induced and vaccine-induced clones underwent marked clonal contraction.

Prior to sequencing, the ViraFEST assay stimulated PBMC with viral peptide pools, which expanded the antigen-specific CD4+ T cells. The culture ran for roughly ten days before CD4+ T cells were isolated. Subjects were given two BNT162b2 or mRNA-1273 vaccine doses. A few million PBMC were placed in each well, which was supplemented with about 9.3 IU/ml IL-2 and approximately 10 ug/ml peptides. Half-medium exchanges with IL-2 medium took place on days 3 and 7. TCRdb's copy holds only in-frame clones and misses some; the assay was immunoSEQ multiplex PCR. Among about 72,000 clones, about 80% were seen once, and the ten largest hold more than 1%. This CDR3 region has 13 residues. The V gene end was trimmed by 2 bases and the J gene end by 5 bases; junction bases not matched to a gene: 3. As to this clone: Its antigen remains unknown.

This clonotype was sampled from a human donor who received a COVID-19 vaccine. J is TRBJ2-7 and V is TRBV12-3 or TRBV12-4, with 7 nucleotides matching TRBD1. This sample comprised CD4+ T cells from PBMCs cultured with HCoV-229E spike peptides, obtained after COVID-19 vaccination. The CDR3 loop reads CASSLSDRDEQYV. The CDR3 DNA reads as TGTGCCAGCAGTTTATCCGACAGGGACGAGCAGTACGTC.